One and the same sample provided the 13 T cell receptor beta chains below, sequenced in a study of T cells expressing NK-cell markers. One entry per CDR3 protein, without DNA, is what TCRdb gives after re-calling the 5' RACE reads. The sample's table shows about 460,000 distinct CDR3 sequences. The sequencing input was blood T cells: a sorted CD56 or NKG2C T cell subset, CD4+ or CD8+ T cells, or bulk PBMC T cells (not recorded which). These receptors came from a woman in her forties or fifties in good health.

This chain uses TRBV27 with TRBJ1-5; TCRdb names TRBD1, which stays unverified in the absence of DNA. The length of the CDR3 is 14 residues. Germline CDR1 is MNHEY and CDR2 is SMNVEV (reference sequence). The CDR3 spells CASSLRGGPQPQHF.

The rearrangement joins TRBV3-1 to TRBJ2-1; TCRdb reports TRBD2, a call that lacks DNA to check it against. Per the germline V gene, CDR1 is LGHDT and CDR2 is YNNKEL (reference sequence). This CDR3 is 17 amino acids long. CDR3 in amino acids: CASSQGRGLAGGLAQFF.

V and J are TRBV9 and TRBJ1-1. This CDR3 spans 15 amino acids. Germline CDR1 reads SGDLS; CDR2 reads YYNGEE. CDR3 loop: CASSRVGGMNTEAFF.

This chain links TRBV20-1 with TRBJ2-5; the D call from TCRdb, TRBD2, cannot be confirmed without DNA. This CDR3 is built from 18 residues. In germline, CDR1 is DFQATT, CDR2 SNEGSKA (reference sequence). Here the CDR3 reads CSARGWGTSGTPGETQYF.

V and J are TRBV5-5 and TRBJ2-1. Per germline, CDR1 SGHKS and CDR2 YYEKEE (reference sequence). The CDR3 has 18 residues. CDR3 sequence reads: CASSLAFGQSRGVYEQFF.

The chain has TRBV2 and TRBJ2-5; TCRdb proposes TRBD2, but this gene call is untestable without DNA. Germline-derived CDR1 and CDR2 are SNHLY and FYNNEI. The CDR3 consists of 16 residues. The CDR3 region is CASSETVAGGQETQYF.

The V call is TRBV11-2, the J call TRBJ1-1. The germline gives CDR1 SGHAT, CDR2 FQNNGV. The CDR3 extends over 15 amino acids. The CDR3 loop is CASSPSAGWNTEAFF.

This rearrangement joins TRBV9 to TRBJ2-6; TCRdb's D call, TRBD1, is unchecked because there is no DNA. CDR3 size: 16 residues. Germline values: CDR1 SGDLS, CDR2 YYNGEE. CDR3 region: CASSQPQGDGANVLTF.

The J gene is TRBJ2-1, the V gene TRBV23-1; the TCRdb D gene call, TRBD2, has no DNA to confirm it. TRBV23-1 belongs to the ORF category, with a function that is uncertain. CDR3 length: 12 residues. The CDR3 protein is CASSYTADEQFF.

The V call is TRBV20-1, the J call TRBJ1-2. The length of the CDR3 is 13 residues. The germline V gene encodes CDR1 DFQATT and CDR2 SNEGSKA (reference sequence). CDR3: CSAREGTWAGYTF.

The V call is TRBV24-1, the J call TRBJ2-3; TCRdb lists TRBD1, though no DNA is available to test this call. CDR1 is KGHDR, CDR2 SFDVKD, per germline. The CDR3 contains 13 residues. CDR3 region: CATSRTGVHTQYF.

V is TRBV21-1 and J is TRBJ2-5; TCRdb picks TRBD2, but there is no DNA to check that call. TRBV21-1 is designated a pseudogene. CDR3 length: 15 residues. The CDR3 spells CASSLFWRRRETQYF.

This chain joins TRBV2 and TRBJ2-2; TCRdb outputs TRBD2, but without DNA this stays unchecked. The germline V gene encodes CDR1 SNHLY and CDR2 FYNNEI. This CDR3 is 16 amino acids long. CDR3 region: CASSETGRADVGKLFF. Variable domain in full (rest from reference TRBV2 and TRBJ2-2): EPEVTQTPSHQVTQMGQEVILRCVPISNHLYFYWYRQILGQKVEFLVSFYNNEISEKSEIFDDQFSVERPDGSNFTLKIRSTKLEDSAMYFCASSETGRADVGKLFFGEGSRLTVL.